The clone carrying this T cell receptor (beta chain) showed up just once. The antigen is undetermined. This sample is drawn from a study of blood T cells in healthy people across ages. Study results and caveats: PBMC samples, being unsorted, prevented any conclusive comparison of naive and antigen-experienced cells. Among long-lived donors, naive CD4+ cells were more numerous and diversity higher than in aged donors.

The study recruited healthy Caucasian donors from Russia who were aged about 6 to 95. CDR3 length equals 14 residues. V was trimmed by 0 bases and J by 5 bases, leaving 9 bases between them. The germline CDR1 and CDR2 sequences are SGDLS and YYNGEE. A second about 7 to 11 cycle PCR used barcoded and J-beta primers. MiXCR was run by TCRdb on the 5' RACE reads, yielding one entry per CDR3 protein. Of 1.5 million to 2 million distinct CDR3 sequences listed, roughly 50% are singletons. The receptor comes from a woman aged 40 to 50 in good health. The chain couples TRBV9 to TRBJ2-1, with D tentatively TRBD1 (5 bases). Material for sequencing was blood. This CDR3 reads CASSVGGRDNEQFF. In nucleotides, the CDR3 is TGTGCCAGCAGCGTAGGGGGCCGGGACAATGAGCAGTTCTTC.